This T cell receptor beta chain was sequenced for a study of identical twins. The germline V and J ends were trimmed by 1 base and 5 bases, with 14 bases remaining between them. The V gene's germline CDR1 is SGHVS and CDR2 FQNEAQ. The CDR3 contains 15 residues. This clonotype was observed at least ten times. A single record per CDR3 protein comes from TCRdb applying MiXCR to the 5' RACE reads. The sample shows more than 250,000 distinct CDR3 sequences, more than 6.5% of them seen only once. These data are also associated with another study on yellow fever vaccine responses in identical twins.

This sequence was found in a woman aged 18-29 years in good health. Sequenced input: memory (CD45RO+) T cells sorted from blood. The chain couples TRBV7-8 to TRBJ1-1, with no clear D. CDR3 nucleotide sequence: TGTGCCAGCAGCTTAGGAGGCCACGAGGCGACTGAAGCTTTCTTT. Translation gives CASSLGGHEATEAFF.